Listed here are 10 T cell receptor beta chains from one sample, sequenced in a study of CXCR3-negative and CXCR3-positive naive CD8 T cells. Preparation of TRB cDNA libraries relied on 5' RACE carrying UMI labels. One entry per CDR3 protein, without DNA, is what TCRdb gives after re-calling the 5' RACE reads. This repertoire includes about 62,000 distinct CDR3 sequences. The source material was naive CXCR3- CD8+ T cells from blood. Regarding subset: CD45RO-CCR7+CD27+CD95- naive CD8+ T cells lacking CXCR3 (TNR3-). These receptors came from a human donor in good health. Some clones in this sample may be carry-over from other donors' samples.

J is TRBJ2-7 and V is TRBV29-1; the D call from TCRdb, TRBD1, cannot be confirmed without DNA. Germline values: CDR1 SQVTM, CDR2 ANQGSEA. This CDR3 has 12 residues. This chain's CDR3 is CSVRDGVYEQYF.

The genes are TRBV29-1 and TRBJ2-1; TCRdb calls TRBD2, which cannot be checked without DNA. CDR1 and CDR2 from the germline V gene are SQVTM and ANQGSEA. This CDR3 has 14 residues. This CDR3 reads CSVDMALSYNEQFF.

The V and J genes are TRBV7-9 and TRBJ1-2; TCRdb's D gene call, TRBD1, goes unchecked for lack of DNA. The germline V gene encodes CDR1 SEHNR and CDR2 FQNEAQ (reference sequence). The CDR3 has 12 amino acids. This CDR3 is CASSSTGYGYTF.

The genes are TRBV20-1 and TRBJ2-7; TCRdb designates TRBD1, a call that cannot be tested without DNA. The CDR3 covers 13 residues. The germline V gene encodes CDR1 DFQATT and CDR2 SNEGSKA (reference sequence). CDR3 residues: CSARDRGIHEQYF.

The chain recombines TRBV20-1 with TRBJ1-2; TCRdb calls TRBD1, which cannot be checked without DNA. This CDR3 comprises 13 residues. Germline V CDR1 and CDR2: DFQATT, SNEGSKA (reference sequence). The CDR3 sequence: CSARETGGYGYTF.

The V gene is TRBV21-1, the J gene TRBJ2-4; the TRBD2 assignment by TCRdb is unverifiable without DNA. TRBV21-1 is an annotated pseudogene. The CDR3 has 19 residues. The chain's CDR3 is CASSKTSGGAEGTKNIQYF.

The chain recombines TRBV27 with TRBJ2-7. The CDR3 runs to 14 residues. Germline V gene data show CDR1 as MNHEY and CDR2 as SMNVEV (reference sequence). The CDR3 loop is CASSLSAGDYEQYF.

This chain links TRBV29-1 with TRBJ2-7; TCRdb reports TRBD2, a call that lacks DNA to check it against. Germline V CDR1 and CDR2: SQVTM, ANQGSEA. The CDR3 runs to 13 residues. CDR3 sequence: CSVDAGKWDEQYF.

V and J are TRBV29-1 and TRBJ2-1; TCRdb outputs TRBD2, but without DNA this stays unchecked. In germline, CDR1 is SQVTM, CDR2 ANQGSEA. CDR3 length: 18 amino acids. CDR3 in amino acids: CSVETNGGMGLGYNEQFF.

The rearrangement uses TRBV28 and TRBJ2-5. CDR1 is MDHEN, CDR2 SYDVKM, per germline. The CDR3 sequence is 12 residues long. The CDR3 is CASTWVQETQYF.